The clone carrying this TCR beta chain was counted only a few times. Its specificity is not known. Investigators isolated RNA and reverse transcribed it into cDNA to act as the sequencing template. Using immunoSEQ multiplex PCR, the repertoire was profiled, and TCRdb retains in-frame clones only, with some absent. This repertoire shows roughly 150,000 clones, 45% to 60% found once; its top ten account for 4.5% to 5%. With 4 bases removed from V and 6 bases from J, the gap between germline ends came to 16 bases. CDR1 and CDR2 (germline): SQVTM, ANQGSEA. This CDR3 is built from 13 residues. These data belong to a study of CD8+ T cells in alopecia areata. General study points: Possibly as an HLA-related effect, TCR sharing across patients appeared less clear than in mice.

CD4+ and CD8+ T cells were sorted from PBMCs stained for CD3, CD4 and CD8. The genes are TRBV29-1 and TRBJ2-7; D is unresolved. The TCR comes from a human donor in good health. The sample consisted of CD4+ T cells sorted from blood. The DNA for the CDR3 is TGCAGCGTTGGGGCGAGTGCCGATTCCGAGCAGTACTTC. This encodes CSVGASADSEQYF.